The 21 T cell receptor beta chains below all came from one sample that was sequenced in a study of identical twins. Each CDR3 protein gets one entry after TCRdb re-called the 5' RACE reads with MiXCR. The table lists about 690,000 distinct CDR3 sequences, approximately 6.1% of them singletons. The sequencing input was naive T cells sorted from blood. The receptors here all came from a man aged 18 to 30 in good health.

This clonotype was counted at least ten times. J is TRBJ2-7 and V is TRBV7-9; 8 bases map to TRBD1. In germline, CDR1 is SEHNR, CDR2 FQNEAQ (reference sequence). The trim removed 3 bases at V and 5 bases at J, leaving 6 bases unmatched. This CDR3 contains 14 residues. In nucleotides, the CDR3 is TGTGCCAGCAGCTTCGCGGGACAGGATCACGAGCAGTACTTC. Amino acid sequence: CASSFAGQDHEQYF. The full variable domain, with the rest looked up from reference TRBV7-9 and TRBJ2-7, is DTGVSQNPRHKITKRGQNVTFRCDPISEHNRLYWYRQTLGQGPEFLTYFQNEAQLEKSRLLSDRFSAERPKGSFSTLEIQRTEQGDSAMYLCASSFAGQDHEQYFGPGTRLTVT.

With respect to this clonotype: Being one base from a much bigger clone, this may be a read error. V usage is TRBV5-6 and J usage is TRBJ1-1, with 11 bases that match TRBD1. Germline assignment: CDR1 SGHDT and CDR2 YYEEEE. The V gene end was trimmed by 3 bases and the J gene end by 9 bases; junction bases not matched to a gene: 7. This CDR3 region has 14 residues. CDR3 sequence reads: CASSWGQGGTKAFF. The CDR3 bases are TGTGCCAGCAGCTGGGGACAGGGGGGAACTAAAGCTTTCTTT. The whole variable domain, remainder taken from reference TRBV5-6 and TRBJ1-1, is DAGVTQSPTHLIKTRGQQVTLRCSPKSGHDTVSWYQQALGQGPQFIFQYYEEEERQRGNFPDRFSGHQFPNYSSELNVNALLLGDSALYLCASSWGQGGTKAFFGQGTRLTVV.

This clonotype was seen repeatedly, ten times or more. The chain carries TRBV5-1 and TRBJ1-5, with 8 bases lining up with TRBD1. The length of the CDR3 is 15 residues. CDR1 and CDR2 from the germline V gene are SGHRS and YFSETQ. V gave up 3 bases and J gave up 3 bases; unmatched junction bases: 5. The CDR3 sequence is CASSSGTGPNQPQHF. The CDR3, as DNA: TGCGCCAGCAGCTCAGGGACAGGTCCCAATCAGCCCCAGCATTTT.

This clonotype appeared many times. The chain has TRBV20-1 and TRBJ2-1; no clear D. Germline CDR1 reads DFQATT; CDR2 reads SNEGSKA (reference sequence). V shed 6 bases and J shed 3 bases, with 15 bases lying between them. The CDR3 extends over 14 amino acids. CDR3 loop: CSASGERLYNEQFF. In nucleotides, the CDR3 is TGCAGTGCGAGTGGGGAAAGGCTCTACAATGAGCAGTTCTTC.

V is TRBV20-1 and J is TRBJ1-6; no clear D. The ends were cut back, 0 bases at V and 11 bases at J, with 14 bases in the middle. The CDR3 has 14 amino acids. Germline CDR1 reads DFQATT; CDR2 reads SNEGSKA (reference sequence). In nucleotides, the CDR3 is TGCAGTGCTAGAGATCATGTTGGGAGCGCACCCCTCCACTTT. It translates to CSARDHVGSAPLHF.

V is TRBV24-1 and J is TRBJ2-1; 8 bases align to TRBD2. Losses at the gene ends were 0 bases for V and 6 bases for J; bases not matched to a gene: 3. From germline, CDR1 is KGHDR and CDR2 SFDVKD. This CDR3 contains 15 residues. CDR3 sequence (DNA): TGTGCCACCAGTGATTTGCGGGAGGGCTTCAATGAGCAGTTCTTC. Its protein product is CATSDLREGFNEQFF.

The CDR3 DNA follows: TGCGCCAGCAGCAAGTCCGGGACTAGCGGGAGCGGCACCGGGGAGCTGTTTTTT. Protein: CASSKSGTSGSGTGELFF. The V gene is TRBV5-1, the J gene TRBJ2-2; 14 bases map to TRBD2. The CDR3 runs to 18 residues. Germline V CDR1 and CDR2: SGHRS, YFSETQ. V gave up 4 bases and J gave up 4 bases; unmatched junction bases: 9.

This clonotype has at least ten counts. CDR3 nucleotide sequence: TGCGCCAGCAGCTTGGCCCGTGGGAGTTCCCTCGAGCAGTACTTC. Translated, it gives CASSLARGSSLEQYF. This chain connects TRBV5-1 to TRBJ2-7; tentatively, D is TRBD2 (5 bases). Germline CDR1 reads SGHRS; CDR2 reads YFSETQ. This CDR3 has 15 residues. Trimming cost V 0 bases and J 6 bases, with 16 bases left between them.

This clonotype was detected ten times or more. The chain combines TRBV6-1 with TRBJ1-1; D is possibly TRBD1 (6 bases). Trimming pared 3 bases from V and 4 bases from J, leaving 12 bases between. CDR1 is MNHNS and CDR2 is SASEGT in the germline V gene. This CDR3 has 14 residues. The CDR3 DNA is TGTGCCAGCAGTGACGCACTACAGGGCACTGAAGCTTTCTTT. Translating gives CASSDALQGTEAFF.

The chain carries TRBV6-2 or TRBV6-3 and TRBJ2-2; D is unresolved. V lost 2 bases, J lost 4 bases, and 14 bases lay in between. This CDR3 is built from 16 residues. Germline CDR1 MNHEY, CDR2 SVGEGT. The CDR3 protein is CASSYSPGPSTGELFF. The CDR3 DNA reads TGTGCCAGCAGTTACAGTCCAGGACCAAGCACCGGGGAGCTGTTTTTT.

Turning to this clonotype: The conserved final phenylalanine or tryptophan is absent from the CDR3, which likely points to a read error. The chain recombines TRBV6-6 with TRBJ1-3; D is unresolved. V was shortened by 5 bases and J by 8 bases, with 10 bases between the two germline ends. This CDR3 has 12 amino acids. The germline gives CDR1 MNHNY, CDR2 SVGAGI (reference sequence). This CDR3 reads CASSQAFDTIYC. Written as DNA, the CDR3 is TGTGCCAGCAGTCAAGCTTTCGACACCATATATTGT.

This clonotype has just a few counts. The chain employs TRBV4-1 and TRBJ2-3; 8 nucleotides line up with TRBD2. The germline gives CDR1 MGHRA, CDR2 YSYEKL. The CDR3 runs 17 residues. The J segment lost 3 bases and the V segment lost 0 bases, leaving 8 bases of the junction unmatched. In nucleotides, the CDR3 is TGCGCCAGCAGCCAAGACCAGGGAGCGGGAGATACAGATACGCAGTATTTT. Its protein is CASSQDQGAGDTDTQYF.

A remark on this clonotype: It may be a read error: a sequence one base away is much more abundant. V and J are TRBV5-1 and TRBJ1-1; possibly TRBD1 for D (6 bases). Per the germline V gene, CDR1 is SGHRS and CDR2 is YFSETQ. CDR3 length equals 15 residues. For the CDR3, the DNA is TGCGTCAGCAGCTCAACGAGGACAGTGAACACTGAAGCTTTCTTT. Translating gives CVSSSTRTVNTEAFF.

This clonotype appeared many times. V and J are TRBV12-3 or TRBV12-4 and TRBJ1-2, with D unresolved. V was clipped by 4 bases and J by 2 bases, with 8 bases between them. This CDR3 contains 13 residues. This CDR3 is CASSSRENYGYTF. CDR3 DNA: TGTGCCAGCAGTTCCCGGGAAAACTATGGCTACACCTTC.

The rearrangement uses TRBV7-2 and TRBJ2-1; 7 positions match TRBD2. Losses at the gene ends were 3 bases for V and 9 bases for J; bases not matched to a gene: 8. The CDR3 is 14 amino acids. Germline V lookup: CDR1 SGHTA, CDR2 FQGNSA. CDR3 in amino acids: CASSLGGRAAEQFF. The CDR3 DNA sequence: TGTGCCAGCAGCTTGGGTGGGAGGGCCGCTGAGCAGTTCTTC.

This clonotype occurred many times. The chain is built from TRBV5-1 and TRBJ2-1; 7 bases are shared with TRBD1. Germline V gives CDR1 SGHRS, CDR2 YFSETQ. The CDR3 loop spans 15 amino acids. The V segment lost 4 bases and the J segment 7 bases; nucleotides outside the gene matches: 11. For the CDR3, the DNA is TGCGCCAGCAGCACCGGGACAGATTATAGTAATGAGCAGTTCTTC. Amino acids: CASSTGTDYSNEQFF.

In its sample, this clonotype was seen many times. This chain uses TRBV10-3 with TRBJ1-5; D gene unclear. V lost 4 bases and J 5 bases, leaving 12 bases between the germline ends. CDR1 and CDR2 (germline): ENHRY, SYGVKD. The CDR3 spans 14 residues. This CDR3 is CAISGGSGDQPQHF. The DNA of the CDR3 is TGTGCCATCAGTGGCGGGAGCGGGGATCAGCCCCAGCATTTT.

This clonotype was observed many times. V and J are TRBV5-1 and TRBJ2-3, with TRBD2 as a possible D gene (5 bases). Germline CDR1 and CDR2: SGHRS and YFSETQ. V was cut by 0 bases and J by 4 bases, with 12 bases left in between. The CDR3 is made up of 15 amino acids. CDR3 region: CASSLGTPSPDTQYF. The CDR3 DNA reads TGCGCCAGCAGCTTGGGTACCCCTAGCCCAGATACGCAGTATTTT.

This clonotype was detected only a few times. The rearrangement uses TRBV30 and TRBJ2-7; 9 bases line up with TRBD2. The trim removed 0 bases at V and 3 bases at J, leaving 6 bases unmatched. Germline CDR1 and CDR2: GTSNPN and SVGIG (reference sequence). The CDR3 runs to 15 residues. The CDR3 region is CAWSVGTSPVYEQYF. The CDR3 bases are TGTGCCTGGAGTGTCGGGACTAGCCCTGTCTACGAGCAGTACTTC.

The CDR3 spells CASSAQGGSLGETQYF. As DNA, the CDR3 is TGTGCCAGCAGCGCCCAGGGGGGGTCCTTGGGAGAGACCCAGTACTTC. The chain employs TRBV9 and TRBJ2-5; D could derive from TRBD1 or TRBD2 (7 bases each). Germline CDR1 and CDR2: SGDLS and YYNGEE. The ends were cut back, 3 bases at V and 4 bases at J, with 19 bases in the middle. This CDR3 spans 16 amino acids.

This clonotype was seen a few times. The chain couples TRBV7-9 to TRBJ2-2; D remains unclear. Germline V gives CDR1 SEHNR, CDR2 FQNEAQ (reference sequence). Trimming shortened V by 7 bases and J by 1 base, and 10 bases separated the two germline ends. The CDR3 runs 14 residues. The CDR3 sequence: CASTANKNTGELFF. In DNA, the CDR3 is TGTGCCAGCACCGCCAACAAGAACACCGGGGAGCTGTTTTTT.